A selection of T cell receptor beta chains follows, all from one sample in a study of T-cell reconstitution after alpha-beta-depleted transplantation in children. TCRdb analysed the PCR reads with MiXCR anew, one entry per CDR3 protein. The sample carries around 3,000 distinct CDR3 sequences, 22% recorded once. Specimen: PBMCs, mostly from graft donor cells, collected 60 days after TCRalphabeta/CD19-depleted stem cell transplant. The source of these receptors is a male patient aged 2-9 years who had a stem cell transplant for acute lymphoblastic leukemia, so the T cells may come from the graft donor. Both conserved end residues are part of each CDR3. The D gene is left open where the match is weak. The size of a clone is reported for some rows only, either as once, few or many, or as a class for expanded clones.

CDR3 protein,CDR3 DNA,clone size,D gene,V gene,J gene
CAFCFIPSSTVVEAFF,TGTGCCTTCTGTTTCATCCCCTCATCGACCGTGGTTGAAGCTTTCTTT,.,.,TRBV3-1,TRBJ1-1
CASSFPPGQGHYGYTF,TGTGCCAGCAGTTTCCCCCCGGGACAGGGACACTATGGCTACACCTTC,many,TRBD1,TRBV28,TRBJ1-2
CASSQETQPREKDTEAFF,TGCGCCAGCAGCCAAGAGACTCAGCCCCGGGAGAAGGACACTGAAGCTTTCTTT,many,.,TRBV4-1,TRBJ1-1
CASGFTGAYGYTF,TGTGCCAGCGGGTTTACAGGGGCCTATGGCTACACCTTC,many,TRBD1,TRBV27,TRBJ1-2
CSASGGAGNSPLHF,TGCAGTGCTAGCGGGGGGGCAGGTAATTCACCCCTCCACTTT,medium-sized,.,TRBV20-1,TRBJ1-6
CASSGASGGAFDTQYF,TGTGCCAGCAGTGGTGCTAGCGGAGGGGCCTTCGATACGCAGTATTTT,.,TRBD2,TRBV6-1,TRBJ2-3
CASEERLAGTDTQYF,TGCGCCAGCGAAGAAAGACTAGCGGGCACAGATACGCAGTATTTT,.,TRBD2,TRBV10-1,TRBJ2-3
CASSSGLGTGGQETQYF,TGTGCCAGCAGCTCAGGTCTTGGGACAGGGGGTCAAGAGACCCAGTACTTC,medium-sized,TRBD1,TRBV7-9,TRBJ2-5
CASSGQGDEKLFF,TGTGCCAGCAGCGGACAGGGAGATGAAAAACTGTTTTTT,many,TRBD1,TRBV6-5,TRBJ1-4
CAWGAPDYGYTF,TGTGCCTGGGGCGCTCCGGACTATGGCTACACCTTC,.,.,TRBV30,TRBJ1-2
CAISAGVPNSPLHF,TGTGCCATCAGCGCCGGCGTTCCCAATTCACCCCTCCACTTT,many,.,TRBV10-3,TRBJ1-6
CPSSLAHWGRSYEQYF,TGTCCCAGCAGCTTGGCCCACTGGGGCCGCTCCTACGAGCAGTACTTC,.,.,TRBV5-4,TRBJ2-7
CASSLVAENSYEQYF,TGTGCCAGCAGCTTAGTAGCGGAAAACTCCTACGAGCAGTACTTC,many,.,TRBV7-2,TRBJ2-7
CASSLGAGMNTEAFF,TGTGCCAGCAGCTTGGGGGCTGGGATGAACACTGAAGCTTTCTTT,many,.,TRBV5-8,TRBJ1-1
CASSQLFGGNEKLFF,TGTGCCAGCAGCCAACTATTCGGGGGGAATGAAAAACTGTTTTTT,many,.,TRBV4-2,TRBJ1-4
CSAMTRLPKNIQYF,TGCAGCGCTATGACCCGCCTCCCCAAAAACATTCAGTACTTC,many,.,TRBV29-1,TRBJ2-4
CASSFPIQGGAKNIQYF,TGTGCCAGCAGTTTTCCCATACAAGGGGGGGCCAAAAACATTCAGTACTTC,large,.,TRBV28,TRBJ2-4
CASSMDRGANYGYTF,TGCGCCAGCAGCATGGACAGGGGAGCTAACTATGGCTACACCTTC,.,TRBD1,TRBV4-1,TRBJ1-2
CASSPTLRGELFF,TGTGCCAGCAGTCCAACCCTTCGGGGGGAGCTGTTTTTT,medium-sized,.,TRBV12-3/TRBV12-4,TRBJ2-2
CSAQGGDTEAFF,TGCAGTGCCCAGGGGGGAGACACTGAAGCTTTCTTT,medium-sized,TRBD1,TRBV20-1,TRBJ1-1
CASSQFCETQETQYF,TGCGCCAGCAGTCAATTTTGTGAAACCCAAGAGACCCAGTACTTC,.,.,TRBV23-1,TRBJ2-5
CASSLAKAGTVNSGANVLTF,TGTGCCAGCAGCTTAGCGAAAGCCGGGACAGTCAACTCTGGGGCCAACGTCCTGACTTTC,many,TRBD1,TRBV11-1,TRBJ2-6
CDSRLAHWGRSYEQYF,TGTGACAGCCGCTTGGCCCACTGGGGCCGCTCCTACGAGCAGTACTTC,.,.,TRBV5-4,TRBJ2-7
CASSSTLLSYEQYF,TGCGCCAGCAGCTCCACACTACTCTCCTACGAGCAGTACTTC,.,.,TRBV5-1,TRBJ2-7
CASSSVGNRQNIQYF,TGTGCCAGCAGTTCAGTGGGGAACCGGCAAAACATTCAGTACTTC,many,.,TRBV12-3/TRBV12-4,TRBJ2-4
CATSDVSGRAVGEQFF,TGTGCCACCAGTGACGTTAGCGGGAGGGCCGTTGGTGAGCAGTTCTTC,medium-sized,TRBD2,TRBV24-1,TRBJ2-1
CASSQDRGLNTGELFF,TGCGCCAGCAGCCAAGATCGCGGACTAAACACCGGGGAGCTGTTTTTT,medium-sized,.,TRBV4-3,TRBJ2-2
CASSSGQLGDSPLF,TGTGCCAGCAGCTCCGGACAGTTGGGGGACAGCCCCCTCTTT,.,TRBD1,TRBV11-1,TRBJ1-6
CASSEAEGGGSYEQYF,TGTGCCAGCAGTGAAGCGGAGGGAGGGGGTTCCTACGAGCAGTACTTC,few,.,TRBV2,TRBJ2-7
CASGPGRTSDVTSTDTQYF,TGTGCCAGCGGCCCTGGGAGGACTAGCGATGTTACTAGCACAGATACGCAGTATTTT,few,TRBD2,TRBV4-2,TRBJ2-3
CASSPHQGSTDTQYF,TGTGCCAGCTCACCACACCAGGGGAGCACAGATACGCAGTATTTT,many,.,TRBV18,TRBJ2-3
CASSLGIAGLAGGREYEQYF,TGTGCCAGCAGCTTAGGGATAGCTGGACTAGCGGGAGGACGGGAATACGAGCAGTACTTC,many,TRBD2,TRBV11-1,TRBJ2-7
CASSVEGRWNTGELFF,TGTGCCAGCAGCGTAGAGGGTAGATGGAACACCGGGGAGCTGTTTTTT,medium-sized,.,TRBV7-8,TRBJ2-2
CASTTRTGYEQYF,TGTGCCAGCACCACCCGGACAGGGTACGAGCAGTACTTC,many,TRBD1,TRBV12-3/TRBV12-4,TRBJ2-7
CASSTGTGGDYGYTF,TGTGCCAGCAGCACCGGGACAGGGGGAGATTATGGCTACACCTTC,many,TRBD1,TRBV7-9,TRBJ1-2
CASSREGTTEAFF,TGTGCCAGCAGCCGCGAGGGGACCACTGAAGCTTTCTTT,many,.,TRBV4-2,TRBJ1-1
CAIPSGGYEQYF,TGTGCCATACCCTCGGGCGGGTACGAGCAGTACTTC,many,.,TRBV7-9,TRBJ2-7
CASSSRHPGELFF,TGCGCCAGCAGCTCCCGGCACCCCGGGGAGCTGTTTTTT,large,.,TRBV4-3,TRBJ2-2
CASSIQGVGEKLFF,TGTGCCAGCAGCATACAGGGGGTTGGTGAAAAACTGTTTTTT,many,TRBD1,TRBV11-2,TRBJ1-4
CASSPWFGASGPTRQYF,TGTGCCAGCAGTCCGTGGTTCGGGGCTAGCGGGCCGACACGGCAGTACTTC,medium-sized,TRBD2,TRBV28,TRBJ2-7
CSVGGDRRRQETQYF,TGCAGCGTTGGGGGGGACAGGAGAAGACAAGAGACCCAGTACTTC,many,TRBD1,TRBV29-1,TRBJ2-5
CASSLDLKVSGANVLTF,TGTGCCAGCAGCCTGGATCTTAAGGTCTCTGGGGCCAACGTCCTGACTTTC,large,.,TRBV5-6,TRBJ2-6
CASTKQGSDEQYF,TGTGCCAGCACCAAACAGGGGTCCGACGAGCAGTACTTC,many,.,TRBV21-1,TRBJ2-7
CASSFQVSSYNEQFF,TGTGCCAGCAGTTTTCAGGTTAGCTCCTACAATGAGCAGTTCTTC,many,.,TRBV27,TRBJ2-1
CASSTGQGGYGYTF,TGTGCCAGCAGCACCGGACAGGGGGGGTATGGCTACACCTTC,many,TRBD1,TRBV9,TRBJ1-2
CASSLGSSSYEQYF,TGTGCCAGCAGTTTGGGCAGTAGCTCCTACGAGCAGTACTTC,medium-sized,.,TRBV12-3/TRBV12-4,TRBJ2-7
CSARVGMGDTQYF,TGCAGTGCTAGAGTAGGTATGGGAGATACGCAGTATTTT,medium-sized,.,TRBV20-1,TRBJ2-3
CASSLAGGNEKLFF,TGTGCCAGCAGCTTAGCCGGTGGGAATGAAAAACTGTTTTTT,many,.,TRBV7-9,TRBJ1-4
CASSLAAGTSYNEQFF,TGTGCCAGCAGTTTAGCAGCGGGGACCTCCTACAATGAGCAGTTCTTC,many,TRBD2,TRBV12-3/TRBV12-4,TRBJ2-1
CASSPPLAGGSEQFF,TGTGCCAGCAGTCCCCCGCTAGCGGGAGGGAGTGAGCAGTTCTTC,many,TRBD2,TRBV27,TRBJ2-1
CASGSYPGQGYNEQFF,TGTGCTAGTGGTTCCTACCCTGGACAGGGTTACAATGAGCAGTTCTTC,many,TRBD1,TRBV12-5,TRBJ2-1
CATGLAGYQETQYF,TGTGCCACCGGACTAGCGGGCTACCAAGAGACCCAGTACTTC,medium-sized,TRBD2,TRBV10-3,TRBJ2-5